Listed here are 7 T cell receptor beta chains from one sample, sequenced in a study of shared clonotypes between healthy human individuals. Profiled with immunoSEQ multiplex PCR; TCRdb holds only in-frame clones, not every one. This sample yields 2,100,000 or so clones, of which around 95% are seen a single time; around 0.13% belongs to the top ten. Sequenced: naive CD4+ T cells sorted from blood. Subset of the sample: CD45RA+ positively selected. The origin of the receptors is a man between 18 and 35 years old in good health.

The chain has TRBV20-1 and TRBJ1-1; unclear D gene. With 7 bases removed from V and 1 base from J, the gap between germline ends came to 7 bases. The CDR3 runs 11 residues. Per germline, CDR1 DFQATT and CDR2 SNEGSKA (reference sequence). The DNA of the CDR3 is TGCAGTGACCGATCGAACACTGAAGCTTTCTTT. Its translation is CSDRSNTEAFF.

The rearrangement joins TRBV10-3 to TRBJ2-7; perhaps TRBD2 as D (6 bases). Trimming left V 6 bases short and J 3 bases short, with 18 bases between. This CDR3 comprises 15 residues. Germline loops: CDR1 ENHRY, CDR2 SYGVKD. The CDR3 protein is CAISLNPGGLYEQYF. CDR3 bases: TGTGCCATCAGCCTAAATCCCGGGGGTCTCTACGAGCAGTACTTC.

The rearrangement links TRBV11-2 to TRBJ2-7; 8 bases line up with TRBD1. V shed 5 bases and J 3 bases; nucleotides not matched to a gene: 3. CDR3 length equals 13 residues. CDR1 and CDR2 (germline): SGHAT, FQNNGV. CDR3 bases: TGTGCCAGCAGCACCGACAGGGGCTACGAGCAGTACTTC. Translation gives CASSTDRGYEQYF.

As for this clone: Other DNA sequences within the sample encode an identical CDR3. This chain connects TRBV6-1 to TRBJ1-5; D possibly corresponds to TRBD1 (5 bases). CDR1 is MNHNS and CDR2 is SASEGT in the germline V gene. Trimming took 2 bases from V and 4 from J, leaving 9 bases between them. The CDR3 contains 14 residues. DNA of the CDR3: TGTGCCAGCAGTGAAACCCGGGGGAATCAGCCCCAGCATTTT. Translated, it gives CASSETRGNQPQHF.

This chain joins TRBV6-1 and TRBJ1-5; tentative D call: TRBD1 (6 bases). The CDR3 runs 15 residues. Per germline, CDR1 MNHNS and CDR2 SASEGT. Trimming left V 1 base short and J 4 bases short, with 11 bases between. Here the CDR3 DNA reads TGTGCCAGCAGTGAAGAGGGAAGGGGGAATCAGCCCCAGCATTTT. Its protein is CASSEEGRGNQPQHF.

The genes are TRBV21-1 and TRBJ2-7; TRBD1 is the table's D call and was not checked against the DNA. TRBV21-1 is a recognized pseudogene. CDR3 size: 15 residues. The CDR3 sequence is CASSKAKRTDYEQYF. DNA of the CDR3: TGTGCCAGCAGCAAAGCGAAACGAACAGACTACGAGCAGTACTTC.

DNA for the CDR3: TGTGCCAGTAGTGCCCGACAGGGGACCTCCTATGGCTACACCTTC. Its protein is CASSARQGTSYGYTF. This chain joins TRBV19 and TRBJ1-2; 8 nucleotides agree with TRBD1. The CDR3 has 15 amino acids. V shed 5 bases and J 4 bases; nucleotides not matched to a gene: 9. Germline V CDR1 and CDR2: LNHDA, SQIVND (reference sequence). Full variable domain (outside the CDR3, taken from reference TRBV19 and TRBJ1-2): DGGITQSPKYLFRKEGQNVTLSCEQNLNHDAMYWYRQDPGQGLRLIYYSQIVNDFQKGDIAEGYSVSREKKESFPLTVTSAQKNPTAFYLCASSARQGTSYGYTFGSGTRLTVV.